Below are 8 T cell receptor beta chains sequenced from a single sample in a study of T cells in Graves' hyperthyroidism and ophthalmopathy. RNA transcripts gave rise to amplified TCR beta CDR3 regions. The HTBI primer set was used in a first-round RT-PCR of the TCR CDR3. TCRdb analysed the multiplex PCR reads with MiXCR anew, one entry per CDR3 protein. This sample has nearly 600,000 distinct CDR3 sequences, with 12% to 15% found just once. Material for sequencing was blood. Receptor source: a woman younger than 30 with Graves' ophthalmopathy.

This clonotype appeared many times. The chain uses TRBV11-3 and TRBJ2-1; 7 bases agree with TRBD1. The CDR3 sequence is 15 residues long. V was pared by 4 bases and J by 8 bases, with 11 bases of the junction left unmatched. CDR1 is SGHNT, CDR2 YENEEA, per germline. CDR3 nucleotide sequence: TGTGCCAGCAGCTGGGGACGGGACAGTGTGGATGAGCAGTTCTTC. Its protein is CASSWGRDSVDEQFF. Supplemented by reference TRBV11-3 and TRBJ2-1, the full variable domain reads EAGVVQSPRYKIIEKKQPVAFWCNPISGHNTLYWYLQNLGQGPELLIRYENEEAVDDSQLPKDRFSAERLKGVDSTLKIQPAELGDSAVYLCASSWGRDSVDEQFFGPGTRLTVL.

V is TRBV20-1 and J is TRBJ1-3; perhaps TRBD1 as D (5 bases). The CDR3 covers 15 residues. Germline CDR1 reads DFQATT; CDR2 reads SNEGSKA (reference sequence). V gave up 1 base and J gave up 0 bases, with 10 bases separating them. The CDR3 is CSARGLGDSGNTIYF. For the CDR3, the DNA is TGCAGTGCTAGAGGTCTGGGGGACTCTGGAAACACCATATATTTT.

This sequence joins TRBV7-2 and TRBJ1-2; D unresolved. The CDR3 consists of 12 residues. V was clipped by 0 bases and J by 6 bases, with 5 bases between them. The germline CDR1 and CDR2 sequences are SGHTA and FQGNSA. CDR3 DNA: TGTGCCAGCAGCTTAGCGAGGGATGGCTACACCTTC. It encodes CASSLARDGYTF.

This clonotype was counted many times. The chain has TRBV28 and TRBJ2-2; 8 bases fit TRBD1. The germline CDR1 and CDR2 sequences are MDHEN and SYDVKM. The CDR3 is 19 residues long. The J segment lost 3 bases and the V segment lost 3 bases, leaving 15 bases of the junction unmatched. The CDR3 here is CASSFPRTGRVPDTGELFF. CDR3 DNA sequence: TGTGCCAGCAGTTTCCCTCGGACAGGGCGGGTCCCGGACACCGGGGAGCTGTTTTTT.

This clonotype was detected many times. The chain has TRBV5-1 and TRBJ2-5; perhaps D is TRBD1 or TRBD2 (5 bases each). The CDR3 totals 17 residues. Per germline, CDR1 SGHRS and CDR2 YFSETQ. V lost 1 base to trimming and J lost 2 bases, with 18 bases between them. The CDR3 bases are TGCGCCAGCAGCTTGAGTAGAGGGGACCCCTCTCAAGAGACCCAGTACTTC. Protein: CASSLSRGDPSQETQYF.

This chain connects TRBV7-9 to TRBJ1-6, with D possibly TRBD1 on 5 matching bases. Between the trimmed V and J ends, which lost 5 bases and 4 bases, there was a span of 9 bases. CDR1 SEHNR and CDR2 FQNEAQ come from the germline V gene (reference sequence). The CDR3 is 14 amino acids. CDR3: CASSRQRYNSPLHF. CDR3 coding DNA: TGTGCCAGCAGCAGACAGAGATATAATTCACCCCTCCACTTT.

This chain connects TRBV7-9 to TRBJ1-1, with 7 bases identical to TRBD1. The V gene end was trimmed by 4 bases and the J gene end by 1 base; junction bases not matched to a gene: 18. The germline CDR1 and CDR2 sequences are SEHNR and FQNEAQ (reference sequence). This CDR3 is 19 amino acids long. DNA of the CDR3: TGTGCCAGCAGCTATCTGGGGGGAGGGGGCCGACCGTCGAACACTGAAGCTTTCTTT. Its protein is CASSYLGGGGRPSNTEAFF.

The chain couples TRBV7-9 to TRBJ1-4, with D maybe TRBD1 (5 bases). Germline assignment: CDR1 SEHNR and CDR2 FQNEAQ (reference sequence). CDR3 length: 17 amino acids. The V end was cut by 2 bases, the J end by 3 bases, with 16 bases between. In nucleotides, the CDR3 is TGTGCCAGCAGCTTATCGGGGGGACGTAGTGCTAATGAAAAACTGTTTTTT. It translates to CASSLSGGRSANEKLFF.